This section outlines one T cell receptor (beta chain) sequence together with its context. Its antigen is unknown. This entry comes from a study of cytomegalovirus exposure and HLA in healthy donors. The PCR made use of 60 Vbeta and 13 Jbeta primers. Sequencing used immunoSEQ multiplex PCR; TCRdb keeps in-frame clones, though not all of them. The sample carries roughly 13,000 clones, roughly 60% recorded once. Germline V gene data show CDR1 as SGHAT and CDR2 as FQNNGV. The CDR3 length is 15 residues. The junction had 8 bases not matched to a gene; V was cut back by 5 bases and J by 6 bases. The study, taken as a whole, reports: Further analysis was carried out later, and it showed several of the most significant clusters appearing linked to common viral pathogens.

V gene TRBV11-2 combines with J gene TRBJ2-7, with 12 nucleotides matching TRBD2. Sequenced sample: PBMCs. The receptor was derived from a woman in her 50s in good health and CMV-seropositive. The CDR3 is CASSALAGGYGEQYF. DNA for the CDR3: TGTGCCAGCAGCGCCCTAGCGGGAGGGTACGGCGAGCAGTACTTC.